These T cell receptor beta chains were read from a single sample in a study of OX40 agonist ivuxolimab in advanced cancers. Clones were sequenced by immunoSEQ multiplex PCR, and TCRdb holds only the in-frame ones, with some missing. The table includes about 77,000 clones, approximately 85% detected once. The sample here was CD4+ or CD8+ T cells sorted from blood, taken in a trial of the OX40 agonist ivuxolimab. These receptors came from an adult with an advanced solid tumor such as melanoma, head and neck, liver or kidney cancer. The CDR3 runs from the conserved cysteine through the conserved F or W. A D gene is named only where the DNA matches it firmly. Clone size is given for some rows only: seen once, a few or many times, or a class if the clone is expanded.

abundance	d_gene	v_gene	j_gene	CDR3aa	CDR3nt
NA	NA	TRBV4-1	TRBJ2-3	CASSLGSGTDTQYF	TGCGCCAGCAGCCTCGGGTCTGGGACAGATACGCAGTATTTT
NA	NA	TRBV6-1	TRBJ2-7	CASSEPGLGYEQYF	TGTGCCAGCAGTGAACCGGGGTTGGGCTACGAGCAGTACTTC
NA	TRBD1	TRBV7-2	TRBJ2-3	CASGQGSTDTQYF	TGTGCCAGCGGACAGGGATCCACAGATACGCAGTATTTT
NA	TRBD2	TRBV28	TRBJ2-1	CASSLSSALLAGSSYNEQFF	TGTGCCAGCAGTTTATCCAGCGCCCTACTAGCGGGGAGCTCCTACAATGAGCAGTTCTTC
NA	TRBD2	TRBV2	TRBJ2-3	CASSEDLAGGTDTQYF	TGTGCCAGCAGTGAAGACCTAGCGGGGGGAACAGATACGCAGTATTTT
NA	NA	TRBV30	TRBJ1-1	CAWRVAREQAFF	TGTGCCTGGAGGGTCGCGAGGGAGCAAGCTTTCTTT
NA	NA	TRBV30	TRBJ1-1	CAWSAMTNTEAFF	TGTGCCTGGAGCGCCATGACGAACACTGAAGCTTTCTTT
NA	NA	TRBV11-2	TRBJ2-7	CASSLGVGGQEEQYF	TGTGCCAGCAGCTTAGGAGTGGGAGGCCAAGAGGAGCAGTACTTC
NA	TRBD2	TRBV5-1	TRBJ2-2	CASSELAGGAGELFF	TGCGCCAGCAGCGAACTAGCGGGAGGGGCCGGGGAGCTGTTTTTT
NA	NA	TRBV6-5	TRBJ1-5	CASSYGGGRGQPQHF	TGTGCCAGCAGTTACGGGGGGGGGCGAGGTCAGCCCCAGCATTTT
NA	NA	TRBV15	TRBJ2-1	CATSRGAHWSSYNEQFF	TGTGCCACCAGCAGAGGGGCCCACTGGAGCTCCTACAATGAGCAGTTCTTC
NA	NA	TRBV15	TRBJ1-2	CATSRDSVTHLGAQGYTF	TGTGCCACCAGCAGAGATTCGGTCACCCACCTTGGGGCGCAGGGCTACACCTTC
once	NA	TRBV19	TRBJ1-2	CASSIDRIYGYTF	TGTGCCAGTAGTATTGACAGGATCTATGGCTACACCTTC
NA	NA	TRBV28	TRBJ1-5	CASSLKSWPGNQPQHF	TGTGCCAGCAGTTTAAAGTCTTGGCCGGGGAATCAGCCCCAGCATTTT
NA	NA	TRBV4-3	TRBJ1-1	CASSQGLNLGEAFF	TGCGCCAGCAGCCAAGGCTTGAACTTGGGTGAAGCTTTCTTT
NA	TRBD2	TRBV6-5	TRBJ2-5	CASAVSGRPEETQYF	TGTGCCAGCGCTGTAAGCGGGAGGCCCGAAGAGACCCAGTACTTC
NA	TRBD2	TRBV4-1	TRBJ2-5	CASSQEGVSGSLETQYF	TGCGCCAGCAGCCAAGAGGGCGTGAGCGGGAGTTTAGAGACCCAGTACTTC
NA	TRBD1	TRBV6-5	TRBJ2-7	CASSRIRQGGEQYF	TGTGCCAGCAGCCGAATACGACAGGGCGGCGAGCAGTACTTC
NA	NA	TRBV7-2	TRBJ1-2	CASSLAGGQGGYTF	TGTGCCAGCAGCTTGGCCGGGGGGCAAGGTGGCTACACCTTC
once	TRBD1	TRBV9	TRBJ1-2	CASSAGTGRGKNYGYTF	TGTGCCAGCAGCGCCGGGACAGGGCGAGGGAAGAACTATGGCTACACCTTC
NA	NA	TRBV30	TRBJ2-5	CAWRGQETQYF	TGTGCCTGGAGGGGCCAAGAGACCCAGTACTTC
NA	TRBD1	TRBV7-2	TRBJ1-2	CASSLSWGTGVHGYTF	TGTGCCAGCAGCTTATCTTGGGGGACAGGGGTTCATGGCTACACCTTC